Listed below are T cell receptor beta chains from one sample, sequenced in a study of cytotoxic CD8 clonotypes in ibrutinib-treated CLL. Clones were sequenced by immunoSEQ multiplex PCR, and TCRdb holds only the in-frame ones, with some missing. The repertoire holds 50,000 to 70,000 clones, with roughly 54% as singletons. This material consisted of PBMCs, taken at disease progression, from a patient treated with ibrutinib. The receptors were sampled from a human donor with chronic lymphocytic leukemia. CDR3s include the opening cysteine and the closing phenylalanine or tryptophan. Fields, in order: V gene, D gene, clone size, J gene, CDR3 DNA, CDR3 protein. D genes are given only for firm matches. Expanded clones are given a class, and other clones once, few, many or no size at all.

TRBV19,NA,NA,TRBJ1-2,TGTGCCAGTAGTATCCGGAGTGGCTACACCTTC,CASSIRSGYTF
TRBV7-6,NA,NA,TRBJ2-3,TGTGCCAGCAGAGGAGGGAATACGCAGTATTTT,CASRGGNTQYF
TRBV4-2,TRBD2,NA,TRBJ2-1,TGTGCCAGCAGCCAAGCCCTAGGCGGGAGCGGTGGTGAGCAGTTCTTC,CASSQALGGSGGEQFF
TRBV28,TRBD2,medium-sized,TRBJ2-3,TGTGCCAGCACCTTGGAGTTTCTGGGCGGGGGGGCCCAAGATACGCAGTATTTT,CASTLEFLGGGAQDTQYF
TRBV7-2,TRBD1,NA,TRBJ1-2,TGTGCCAGCAGCCACGCGAGCAGGGGGCAGGATGGCTACACCTTC,CASSHASRGQDGYTF
TRBV6-5,NA,few,TRBJ2-7,TGTGCCAGCAGCATGACAGCTTTTAACTCCTACGAGCAGTACTTC,CASSMTAFNSYEQYF
TRBV5-1,NA,NA,TRBJ2-3,TGCGCCAGCAGCCGAGTGAGCGGGAGCACAGATACGCAGTATTTT,CASSRVSGSTDTQYF
TRBV6-5,NA,NA,TRBJ2-5,TGTGCCAGCAGTTACTCGAGGGGAGTACAAGAGACCCAGTACTTC,CASSYSRGVQETQYF
TRBV6-5,NA,few,TRBJ2-3,TGTGCCAGCAGCCTCGCCGGGGGCCGGGCAGATACGCAGTATTTT,CASSLAGGRADTQYF
TRBV7-2,TRBD2,NA,TRBJ2-7,TGTGCCAGCAGCTTAGCCCGACTAGCAGACGAGCAGTACTTC,CASSLARLADEQYF
TRBV30,NA,NA,TRBJ1-6,TGTGCCTGGAGACCCGAGAGACAGGCTTATAATTCACCCCTCCACTTT,CAWRPERQAYNSPLHF
TRBV9,TRBD2,NA,TRBJ2-7,TGTGCCAGCAGCGTAGGAGCGGGGTTCTCCTACGAGCAGTACTTC,CASSVGAGFSYEQYF
TRBV5-8,NA,NA,TRBJ2-7,TGTGCCAGCAGCGGAAGGACAGAGTTGTACGAGCAGTACTTC,CASSGRTELYEQYF
TRBV10-3,NA,few,TRBJ2-7,TGTGCCATCAGTGAGCGGGGCCGCTACGAGCAGTACTTC,CAISERGRYEQYF
TRBV6-5,NA,NA,TRBJ2-5,TGTGCCAGCAACCGGAACCTAGGGCCGAGAGAGACCCAGTACTTC,CASNRNLGPRETQYF
TRBV9,TRBD2,once,TRBJ2-3,TGTGCCAGCAGCGCCCGGGACTACAAGACTAGCACAGATACGCAGTATTTT,CASSARDYKTSTDTQYF
TRBV25-1,NA,NA,TRBJ2-7,TGTGCCAGCAGTGTCAGCCGGGGCGGCGAGCAGTACTTC,CASSVSRGGEQYF
TRBV5-6,TRBD2,few,TRBJ2-1,TGTGCCAGCAGCTTATTTACTAGCGGTGGGAATGAGCAGTTCTTC,CASSLFTSGGNEQFF
TRBV7-2,TRBD1,many,TRBJ1-6,TGTGCCAGCAGCTTACCGACAGGGCTAGTCTTTTCACCCCTCCACTTT,CASSLPTGLVFSPLHF
TRBV25-1,NA,few,TRBJ2-7,TGTGCCAGCACTCCACCAATGGAGGGCCTGAACTCCTACGAGCAGTACTTC,CASTPPMEGLNSYEQYF
TRBV7-6,TRBD2,NA,TRBJ2-1,TGTGCCAGCAGCTCTCGCGGGGGTTCGAATGAGCAGTTCTTC,CASSSRGGSNEQFF
TRBV27,TRBD1,few,TRBJ1-5,TGTGCCAGCAGTTTTTACAGGGGGAATCAGCCCCAGCATTTT,CASSFYRGNQPQHF
TRBV29-1,NA,NA,TRBJ2-2,TGCAGCGTGACAGGACCAGCGAACACCGGGGAGCTGTTTTTT,CSVTGPANTGELFF
TRBV27,NA,NA,TRBJ2-7,TGTGCCAGCAGTTCCTTGGGTACGGGAACCTACGAGCAGTACTTC,CASSSLGTGTYEQYF
TRBV7-3,TRBD1,NA,TRBJ2-5,TGTGCCAGCAGCCGGGACAGACAAGAGACCCAGTACTTC,CASSRDRQETQYF
TRBV27,NA,NA,TRBJ1-1,TGTGCCAGCAGTTTCTGGTTTGGAGACACTGAAGCTTTCTTT,CASSFWFGDTEAFF
TRBV27,TRBD2,NA,TRBJ2-5,TGTGCCAGCAGCCCTCTAGCGGGGTACCGATTTACCCAGTACTTC,CASSPLAGYRFTQYF
TRBV25-1,NA,few,TRBJ1-2,TGTGCCAGCAGTGAGGTAGGGGGAACTGGCTACACCTTC,CASSEVGGTGYTF
TRBV30,TRBD2,NA,TRBJ2-1,TGTGCCTGGTTACGGACTAGCGGGAGTGGAGACTACAATGAGCAGTTCTTC,CAWLRTSGSGDYNEQFF
TRBV6-5,TRBD2,NA,TRBJ2-7,TGTGCCAGCAGCTCGGGGGGTCCCTACGAGCAGTACTTC,CASSSGGPYEQYF
TRBV29-1,TRBD2,NA,TRBJ2-2,TGCAGCGCTCTGGCGGGAGGGGGCGTCACCGGGGAGCTGTTTTTT,CSALAGGGVTGELFF
TRBV28,NA,few,TRBJ2-7,TGTGCCAGCAGTTCCCCCCGGGGGCCCTACGAGCAGTACTTC,CASSSPRGPYEQYF
TRBV7-9,TRBD1,NA,TRBJ2-7,TGTGCCAGCAGCTTGGGGACAGCGACCTACGAGCAGTACTTC,CASSLGTATYEQYF
TRBV20-1,NA,few,TRBJ2-7,TGCAGTGCTAGTTTCTCCTACGAGCAGTACTTC,CSASFSYEQYF
TRBV7-2,NA,once,TRBJ2-6,TGTGCCAGCAGCTTAGTTGCAGTAAGCTCTGGGGCCAACGTCCTGACTTTC,CASSLVAVSSGANVLTF
TRBV27,NA,NA,TRBJ1-4,TGTGCCAGCAATCCATCCCTACCGAGAGGGGCGGCTCGGGGTAATGAAAAACTGTTTTTT,CASNPSLPRGAARGNEKLFF
TRBV19,TRBD1,few,TRBJ1-5,TGTGCCAGTAGTCTAACGGGACAGCTCAATCAGCCCCAGCATTTT,CASSLTGQLNQPQHF
TRBV7-9,NA,NA,TRBJ1-1,TGTGCCAGCAGCTTAGCAGGACCGTATGAAGCTTTCTTT,CASSLAGPYEAFF
TRBV27,NA,NA,TRBJ1-1,TGTGCCAGCAGATCTGACCCCGGATTAACAGGAAACACTGAAGCTTTCTTT,CASRSDPGLTGNTEAFF
TRBV28,NA,few,TRBJ2-3,TGTGCCAGCAGTTCCTATAGCGGTACAGATACGCAGTATTTT,CASSSYSGTDTQYF